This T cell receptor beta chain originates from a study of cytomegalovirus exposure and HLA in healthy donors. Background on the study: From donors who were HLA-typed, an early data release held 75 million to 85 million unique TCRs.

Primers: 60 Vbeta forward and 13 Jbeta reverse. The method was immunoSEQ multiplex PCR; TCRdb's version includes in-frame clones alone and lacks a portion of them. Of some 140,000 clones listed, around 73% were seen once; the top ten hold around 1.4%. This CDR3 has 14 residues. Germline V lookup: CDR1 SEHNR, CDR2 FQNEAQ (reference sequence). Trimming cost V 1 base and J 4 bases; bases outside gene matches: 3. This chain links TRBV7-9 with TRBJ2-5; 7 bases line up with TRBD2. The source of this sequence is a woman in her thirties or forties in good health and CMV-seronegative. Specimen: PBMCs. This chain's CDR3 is CASSLGGGGETQYF. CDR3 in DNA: TGTGCCAGCAGCTTAGGGGGCGGGGGAGAGACCCAGTACTTC.